This entry features one TCR beta chain sequence. The data were taken from a study of blood T cell repertoires in COVID-19. Study overall: Spain, Italy and the United States supplied samples that represented acute and convalescent COVID-19. From T cells, B-cell-depleted T cells, or PBMCs came the material, which was cDNA or gDNA.

Study processing details: How many nucleated cells were present was estimated from reference gene primer amplification. The assay was immunoSEQ multiplex PCR, and TCRdb's table has in-frame clones only and misses some. That table is the source of V, J and clone size, and D and trimming were worked out from the DNA. The data show under 200,000 clones, around 84% seen once. The germline V gene encodes CDR1 SGHRS and CDR2 YFSETQ. CDR3 length equals 16 residues. The ends were cut back, 3 bases at V and 8 bases at J, with 20 bases in the middle. Sequences were obtained from peripheral blood. The sequence derives from a middle-aged man with active or convalescent COVID-19. The chain combines TRBV5-1 with TRBJ1-4, with a possible D match to TRBD1 (5 bases). Written as DNA, the CDR3 is TGCGCCAGCAGCTCCCTCCCCGGGGGGTCGAGCGAAAAACTGTTTTTT. Translation: CASSSLPGGSSEKLFF.